These 13 T cell receptor beta chains originate from one sample sequenced in a study of Ad26.COV2.S vaccination and SARS-CoV-2 variants. TCRdb's table, derived via immunoSEQ multiplex PCR, lists solely in-frame clones and lacks some. The data contain 350,000 to 400,000 clones, roughly 90% of them singletons. Stated treatment: about 20 received Ad26.COV2.S at low or high dose, single or two shots; about 5 received placebo; per-sample allocation not given. Sampling happened 63 days after the first vaccine or placebo injection. Source: peripheral blood, taken in a trial of Ad26.COV2.S vaccine versus placebo. The receptors derive from a person between 18 and 60 years old who received the Ad26.COV2.S COVID-19 vaccine or a placebo.

The V gene is TRBV11-2, the J gene TRBJ2-7; TRBD2 matches 7 bases. The germline V gene has CDR1 SGHAT and CDR2 FQNNGV. The trim removed 3 bases at V and 9 bases at J, leaving 8 bases unmatched. The CDR3 has 13 amino acids. This chain's CDR3 is CASSFRGSFGQYF. The CDR3 region has the DNA TGTGCCAGCAGCTTCCGCGGGAGTTTCGGGCAGTACTTC.

This clone has just a few counts. V usage is TRBV7-7 and J usage is TRBJ2-1; TRBD2 agrees at 7 bases. J lost 7 bases, V lost 5 bases, and 8 bases had no gene match. CDR3 size: 14 residues. Per germline, CDR1 SSHAT and CDR2 FNYEAQ (reference sequence). The chain's CDR3 is CASSVSGSRNEQFF. The CDR3 DNA reads as TGTGCCAGCAGCGTTAGCGGGTCTCGGAATGAGCAGTTCTTC. Combining the CDR3 with reference TRBV7-7 and TRBJ2-1 gives the whole variable domain GAGVSQSPRYKVTKRGQDVTLRCDPISSHATLYWYQQALGQGPEFLTYFNYEAQPDKSGLPSDRFSAERPEGSISTLTIQRTEQRDSAMYRCASSVSGSRNEQFFGPGTRLTVL.

This chain uses TRBV28 with TRBJ2-1, with D possibly being TRBD2 (6 bases). V dropped 5 bases and J dropped 7 bases, with 18 bases sitting between them. CDR1 and CDR2 from the germline V gene are MDHEN and SYDVKM. The CDR3 is 15 amino acids. The CDR3 region is CASSPTGGGSNEQFF. Here the CDR3 DNA reads TGTGCCAGCAGTCCCACCGGGGGAGGCAGTAATGAGCAGTTCTTC.

The DNA for the CDR3 is TGTGCCAGCAGCTTAGGAGGGGGTGTGAACACCGGGGAGCTGTTTTTT. Protein product: CASSLGGGVNTGELFF. The chain links TRBV7-9 to TRBJ2-2; D may be TRBD1 (6 bases). Trimming removed 1 base from V and 1 base from J, with 10 bases in between. This CDR3 has 16 amino acids. The germline gives CDR1 SEHNR, CDR2 FQNEAQ (reference sequence).

V is TRBV19 and J is TRBJ1-5; no clear D. Germline V gives CDR1 LNHDA, CDR2 SQIVND (reference sequence). The CDR3 is 15 amino acids. The V end lost 7 bases, the J end lost 0 bases, and 13 bases lay between the germline ends. CDR3 loop: CASIRSGLSNQPQHF. The CDR3 DNA is TGTGCCAGTATTAGATCAGGTCTTAGCAATCAGCCCCAGCATTTT.

This chain links TRBV4-2 with TRBJ2-4; 8 nucleotides line up with TRBD2. The CDR3 sequence is 15 residues long. Germline CDR1 LGHNA, CDR2 YNFKEQ. V shed 0 bases and J 10 bases; nucleotides not matched to a gene: 8. The CDR3 here is CASSQDTSGSTIQYF. In DNA, the CDR3 is TGTGCCAGCAGCCAAGATACCAGCGGGAGTACAATTCAGTACTTC.

This chain links TRBV11-2 with TRBJ2-1, with 8 nucleotides matching TRBD2. CDR1 and CDR2 from the germline V gene are SGHAT and FQNNGV. Trimming at V came to 4 bases and at J to 6 bases, leaving 11 bases not matched to a gene. There are 16 residues in the CDR3. Written as DNA, the CDR3 is TGTGCCAGCAGCTCGGCCCTCGGGAGGGAAGGCAATGAGCAGTTCTTC. Translation gives CASSSALGREGNEQFF. The whole variable domain, remainder taken from reference TRBV11-2 and TRBJ2-1, is EAGVAQSPRYKIIEKRQSVAFWCNPISGHATLYWYQQILGQGPKLLIQFQNNGVVDDSQLPKDRFSAERLKGVDSTLKIQPAKLEDSAVYLCASSSALGREGNEQFFGPGTRLTVL.

The chain uses TRBV28 and TRBJ1-4; a weak D match, TRBD1 (6 bases). The CDR3 covers 14 residues. V lost 6 bases, J lost 4 bases, and 12 bases lay in between. Germline V gives CDR1 MDHEN, CDR2 SYDVKM. Here the CDR3 reads CASSSGHLNEKLFF. In DNA form, the CDR3 reads TGTGCCAGCAGCTCGGGACACCTTAATGAAAAACTGTTTTTT.

The DNA of the CDR3 is TGTGCCAGCAGTGAGGGGGGCACTGAAGCTTTCTTT. Translated: CASSEGGTEAFF. This chain connects TRBV25-1 to TRBJ1-1; a weak D match, TRBD1 (5 bases). The germline gives CDR1 MGHDK, CDR2 SYGVNS. The V gene lost 3 bases and the J gene lost 4 bases, with 6 bases spanning the gap. The CDR3 runs 12 residues.

The CDR3 DNA is TGTGCCAGCATCCCCCGCCGGGTGAACACTGAAGCTTTCTTT. Its protein product is CASIPRRVNTEAFF. V usage is TRBV6-2 or TRBV6-3 and J usage is TRBJ1-1; D is unresolved. The V gene's germline CDR1 is MNHEY and CDR2 SVGEGT. This CDR3 is built from 14 residues. V dropped 7 bases and J dropped 0 bases, with 12 bases sitting between them.

A single count supports this clone. The rearrangement links TRBV3-1 (or the pseudogene TRBV3-2) to TRBJ2-7, with TRBD2 identical over 10 bases. CDR1 is LGHDT, CDR2 YNNKEL, per germline (reference sequence). V lost 4 bases and J lost 13; bases outside the gene matches: 7. The CDR3 totals 12 residues. CDR3 amino acids: CASSLAGGHQYF. The CDR3 DNA follows: TGTGCCAGCAGCCTAGCGGGGGGACATCAATACTTC.

This chain connects TRBV6-5 to TRBJ2-2; D may be TRBD1 (5 bases). V lost 4 bases and J lost 6, with 6 bases in between. The germline CDR1 and CDR2 sequences are MNHEY and SVGAGI. The CDR3 spans 12 residues. CDR3 loop: CASSLGPGELFF. The CDR3 nucleotides read TGTGCCAGCAGTTTGGGGCCCGGGGAGCTGTTTTTT.

The chain has TRBV19 and TRBJ2-7; possible D gene TRBD1, 6 bases. The CDR3 contains 15 residues. V lost 5 bases and J lost 0, with 14 bases in between. Germline V gene sequence: CDR1 LNHDA, CDR2 SQIVND (reference sequence). The CDR3 reads CASSAGTFYSYEQYF. The CDR3 DNA is TGTGCCAGTAGTGCTGGGACATTCTACTCCTACGAGCAGTACTTC.